This note documents a single T cell receptor beta chain sequence. The data were obtained in a study of blood T cell repertoires in COVID-19. Study overall: Sites in the United States, Italy and Spain provided acute and convalescent COVID-19 samples. PBMCs, B-cell-depleted T cells, or T cells were the source of the cDNA or gDNA that made up the material.

Study processing details: Amplification from reference gene primers served as the basis for estimated nucleated cell counts. TCRdb's copy holds only in-frame clones and misses some; the assay was immunoSEQ multiplex PCR. Clonal size and the V and J genes are those of that table, whereas D and trimming came from the DNA. The sample records roughly 60,000 clones, about 77% being singletons. CDR3 length: 15 amino acids. Trimming pared 0 bases from V and 2 bases from J, leaving 11 bases between. The germline V gene has CDR1 LNHNV and CDR2 YYDKDF (reference sequence). The sequence was collected from a human donor in a cohort sampled during active COVID-19. Input material: peripheral blood. V and J are TRBV15 and TRBJ2-7; D is ambiguous. This chain's CDR3 is CATSRERLGPYEQYF. The CDR3 DNA reads TGTGCCACCAGCAGAGAACGGCTGGGCCCCTACGAGCAGTACTTC. The complete variable domain, with remaining parts taken from reference TRBV15 and TRBJ2-7, reads DAMVIQNPRYQVTQFGKPVTLSCSQTLNHNVMYWYQQKSSQAPKLLFHYYDKDFNNEADTPDNFQSRRPNTSFCFLDIRSPGLGDTAMYLCATSRERLGPYEQYFGPGTRLTVT.